This is a list of T cell receptor beta chains from one sample in a study of cytomegalovirus exposure and HLA in healthy donors. Data came from immunoSEQ multiplex PCR; TCRdb stores just in-frame clones and leaves some out. The table lists around 170,000 clones, about 80% of them singletons. Material for sequencing was PBMCs. The receptors were gathered from a man between 35 and 55 years old in good health and CMV-seronegative. Both conserved end residues are part of each CDR3.

TRBV19	TRBJ2-5	CASSTQAGGEETQYF
TRBV9	TRBJ2-1	CASSPRGTGNEQFF
TRBV4-3	TRBJ1-1	CASSQKTGGANTEAFF
TRBV2	TRBJ2-3	CAQGGQVGDTQYF
TRBV7-3	TRBJ1-6	CASSLGAGNSPLHF
TRBV30	TRBJ2-2	CAWSVVDTGELFF
TRBV10-3	TRBJ2-1	CAISDSAGTTNEQFF
TRBV7-2	TRBJ2-7	CASSPATYEQYF
TRBV28	TRBJ2-7	CASWRGSGSYEQYF
TRBV5-6	TRBJ2-5	CASSFLSAGVQETQYF
TRBV19	TRBJ2-1	CASRRLASFEQFF
TRBV7-9	TRBJ2-3	CASSFQASDTQYF
TRBV29-1	TRBJ1-1	CSVVRDRVAEAFF
TRBV4-3	TRBJ2-3	CASSLGGDTQYF
TRBV28	TRBJ2-5	CASTRGGRAETQYF
TRBV11-2	TRBJ2-1	CASSLDGGRGYNEQFF
TRBV5-1	TRBJ2-5	CASSLGGTGPYQETQYF
TRBV30	TRBJ1-6	CAWRVTGGNSPLHF
TRBV9	TRBJ2-1	CASSLGTIPLSEQFF
TRBV5-5	TRBJ2-7	CASSLGASGTYEQYF
TRBV4-3	TRBJ1-2	CASSRQGGGTGIYYGYTF
TRBV10-3	TRBJ1-1	CAISGRGPNTEAFF
TRBV5-1	TRBJ1-1	CASSDQGPNTEAFF
TRBV14	TRBJ2-1	CASSGLRGLAGGRGSYNEQFF
TRBV25-1	TRBJ1-3	CASSEGWGSGNTIYF
TRBV6-4	TRBJ2-5	CASSDFLPRTGEVQETQYF
TRBV2	TRBJ2-3	CASRRGLAGGAADTQYF